The 30 T cell receptor beta chains below all came from one sample that was sequenced in a study of vaccination effects on CD4 cells after COVID-19. The antigens these receptors bind are not known. Culture lasted about 10 days before CD4+ T cell isolation. The vaccine given was either BNT162b2 or mRNA-1273, in two doses. The data were produced by immunoSEQ multiplex PCR, yet TCRdb's version contains in-frame clones alone and is incomplete. The profile shows about 40,000 clones, 55% to 80% of them singletons. The sequenced sample was CD4+ T cells from PBMCs cultured without peptide, obtained after COVID-19 vaccination. These receptors were taken from a human donor who received a COVID-19 vaccine.

This chain links TRBV5-1 with TRBJ2-1; D gene ambiguous. CDR1 is SGHRS, CDR2 YFSETQ, per germline. The CDR3 extends over 15 amino acids. Trimming shortened V by 0 bases and J by 4 bases, and 11 bases separated the two germline ends. The CDR3 sequence: CASSLALGYYNEQFF. The CDR3 DNA sequence: TGCGCCAGCAGCTTGGCCCTCGGGTATTACAATGAGCAGTTCTTC. The complete variable domain, with remaining parts taken from reference TRBV5-1 and TRBJ2-1, reads KAGVTQTPRYLIKTRGQQVTLSCSPISGHRSVSWYQQTPGQGLQFLFEYFSETQRNKGNFPGRFSGRQFSNSRSEMNVSTLELGDSALYLCASSLALGYYNEQFFGPGTRLTVL.

The chain combines TRBV19 with TRBJ2-3, with D possibly TRBD2 on 5 matching bases. V lost 4 bases to trimming and J lost 5 bases, with 7 bases between them. Germline V gene lookup returns CDR1 LNHDA and CDR2 SQIVND (reference sequence). The CDR3 covers 12 residues. This CDR3 is CASSKLGDTQYF. DNA for the CDR3: TGTGCCAGTAGTAAACTAGGAGATACGCAGTATTTT.

The chain carries TRBV24-1 and TRBJ2-1; the D gene is possibly TRBD1 (5 bases). V gave up 3 bases and J gave up 7 bases, with 9 bases separating them. The CDR3 length is 13 residues. Germline loops: CDR1 KGHDR, CDR2 SFDVKD. The CDR3 is CATSDLRGNEQFF. The DNA of the CDR3 is TGTGCCACCAGTGATCTTAGGGGAAATGAGCAGTTCTTC.

The rearrangement links TRBV7-9 to TRBJ2-3, with TRBD2 identical over 11 bases. The CDR3 is 17 amino acids. CDR1 SEHNR and CDR2 FQNEAQ come from the germline V gene (reference sequence). Losses at the gene ends were 7 bases for V and 6 bases for J; bases not matched to a gene: 15. The CDR3 is CASTLRVLAGASDTQYF. The CDR3 DNA follows: TGTGCCAGCACCCTCCGGGTACTAGCGGGAGCAAGTGATACGCAGTATTTT.

The rearrangement links TRBV5-5 to TRBJ2-7; D is undetermined. The CDR3 totals 14 residues. Germline CDR1 reads SGHKS; CDR2 reads YYEKEE (reference sequence). The V gene lost 3 bases and the J gene lost 0 bases, with 10 bases spanning the gap. The CDR3 protein is CASSSVRNSYEQYF. The CDR3, as DNA: TGTGCCAGCAGCTCCGTCCGGAACTCCTACGAGCAGTACTTC.

The J gene is TRBJ2-5, the V gene TRBV3-1 (or the pseudogene TRBV3-2); perhaps TRBD2 as D (7 bases). V lost 8 bases to trimming and J lost 2 bases, with 15 bases between them. CDR1 LGHDT and CDR2 YNNKEL come from the germline V gene (reference sequence). CDR3 length: 14 amino acids. For the CDR3, the DNA is TGTGCCAGCGGGGGGGGACACACGCAAGAGACCCAGTACTTC. Its translation: CASGGGHTQETQYF.

This clone was recorded a few times. This chain's CDR3 is CASSLARINEQFF. The CDR3 bases are TGTGCCAGCAGCTTAGCTAGGATCAATGAGCAGTTCTTC. The chain joins TRBV11-2 to TRBJ2-1; D unclear. Germline assignment: CDR1 SGHAT and CDR2 FQNNGV. V dropped 1 base and J dropped 6 bases, with 7 bases sitting between them. This CDR3 contains 13 residues.

This clone has only a few counts. The CDR3 here is CASSDGVGYEQYF. The CDR3, as DNA: TGTGCCAGCAGTGATGGGGTGGGATACGAGCAGTACTTC. The rearrangement links TRBV6-1 to TRBJ2-7, with no clear D. Germline V gene data show CDR1 as MNHNS and CDR2 as SASEGT. The CDR3 sequence is 13 residues long. V lost 3 bases to trimming and J lost 4 bases, with 10 bases between them.

The CDR3 here is CASSSGTGPYNEQFF. The CDR3 DNA is TGTGCCAGCAGCTCCGGGACAGGACCCTACAATGAGCAGTTCTTC. The gene calls are TRBV2 and TRBJ2-1; 8 bases agree with TRBD1. The CDR3 is 15 amino acids. The V and J ends lost 6 bases and 2 bases, in that order; junction bases with no gene match: 6. Germline-derived CDR1 and CDR2 are SNHLY and FYNNEI.

This chain links TRBV19 with TRBJ1-2; tentatively, D is TRBD1 (6 bases). Trimming cost V 6 bases and J 2 bases, with 13 bases left between them. The germline gives CDR1 LNHDA, CDR2 SQIVND (reference sequence). This CDR3 is 14 amino acids long. The CDR3 DNA is TGTGCCAGTAGACAGGGCTCAGGCAACTATGGCTACACCTTC. Amino acid sequence: CASRQGSGNYGYTF.

Details on this clone: The junction does not match germline at one end; this may be a read error. CDR3 in DNA: TGCGCCAGCAGTCAAGGCGTGGGCAGGGGGCGACTTCAGCCCCAGCATTTT. It specifies CASSQGVGRGRLQPQHF. The gene calls are TRBV4-1 and TRBJ1-5, with 8 bases aligning to TRBD1. This CDR3 has 17 residues. Germline V gene sequence: CDR1 MGHRA, CDR2 YSYEKL.

The sample holds a few counts of this clone. V gene TRBV16 combines with J gene TRBJ1-6; a weak D match, TRBD1 (6 bases). The CDR3 is 15 amino acids. Germline CDR1 and CDR2: KGHSY and FQNENV. The V and J ends lost 0 bases and 7 bases respectively, with 10 bases between them. The CDR3 DNA follows: TGTGCCAGCAGCCAATCCGGGCAGGGGAATTCACCCCTCCACTTT. Translated: CASSQSGQGNSPLHF.

The rearrangement links TRBV9 to TRBJ2-5; D is unresolved. The V end lost 3 bases, the J end lost 2 bases, and 14 bases lay between the germline ends. The CDR3 consists of 15 residues. Germline CDR1 reads SGDLS; CDR2 reads YYNGEE. The CDR3 loop reads CASSAGGVDQETQYF. Written as DNA, the CDR3 is TGTGCCAGCAGCGCCGGCGGAGTTGATCAAGAGACCCAGTACTTC.

The CDR3 DNA reads as TGCGCCAGCAGCTCCGATGGGGTTGAAGCTTTCTTT. This encodes CASSSDGVEAFF. The chain links TRBV5-1 to TRBJ1-1; D call uncertain. V was pared by 3 bases and J by 7 bases, with 10 bases between. Germline CDR1 reads SGHRS; CDR2 reads YFSETQ. CDR3 length equals 12 residues.

The chain is built from TRBV7-7 and TRBJ2-5, with D possibly being TRBD1 (6 bases). The CDR3 contains 15 residues. V was pared by 5 bases and J by 5 bases, with 18 bases between. Germline V gene lookup returns CDR1 SSHAT and CDR2 FNYEAQ (reference sequence). The CDR3 DNA is TGTGCCAGCAGCAAAAATACAGGGAACGGGGAGACCCAGTACTTC. Its translation is CASSKNTGNGETQYF.

The gene calls are TRBV4-1 and TRBJ1-2; D call uncertain. The CDR3 is 15 amino acids. Germline lookup yields CDR1 MGHRA and CDR2 YSYEKL. With 2 bases removed from V and 1 base from J, the gap between germline ends came to 11 bases. The CDR3 sequence: CASSQFLYFNYGYTF. In nucleotides, the CDR3 is TGCGCCAGCAGCCAATTTCTCTATTTTAACTATGGCTACACCTTC.

V is TRBV3-1 (or the pseudogene TRBV3-2) and J is TRBJ2-5; 9 bases agree with TRBD1. The CDR3 has 19 amino acids. V shed 1 base and J 1 base; nucleotides not matched to a gene: 13. The germline V gene encodes CDR1 LGHDT and CDR2 YNNKEL (reference sequence). The CDR3 region is CASSQVWDREILSQETQYF. The CDR3 bases are TGTGCCAGCAGCCAAGTATGGGACAGGGAGATCTTAAGCCAAGAGACCCAGTACTTC.

The rearrangement links TRBV4-1 to TRBJ1-5; D unclear. In germline, CDR1 is MGHRA, CDR2 YSYEKL. V dropped 6 bases and J dropped 0 bases, with 18 bases sitting between them. This CDR3 is 17 amino acids long. In DNA form, the CDR3 reads TGCGCCAGCAGTGAAGGCAGGACGGGATATAGCAATCAGCCCCAGCATTTT. Residues: CASSEGRTGYSNQPQHF.

This rearrangement joins TRBV5-1 to TRBJ2-1; 12 nucleotides align to TRBD2. V lost 4 bases and J lost 4; bases outside the gene matches: 12. CDR3 length equals 18 residues. Germline-derived CDR1 and CDR2 are SGHRS and YFSETQ. CDR3 nucleotide sequence: TGCGCCAGCAGCGGATACCTTGCTAGCGGGGGGGCTTACAATGAGCAGTTCTTC. It translates to CASSGYLASGGAYNEQFF.

Sample share makes this clone medium-sized (0.01 to 0.1%). The gene calls are TRBV9 and TRBJ1-2; TRBD1 agrees at 8 bases. CDR1 SGDLS and CDR2 YYNGEE come from the germline V gene. The CDR3 runs to 17 residues. J gave up 3 bases and V 5 bases, and 15 bases lay outside the gene matches. CDR3 amino acids: CASRNPKADRAHYGYTF. The DNA of the CDR3 is TGTGCCAGCAGGAACCCAAAAGCGGACAGGGCCCACTATGGCTACACCTTC.

The V gene is TRBV10-1, the J gene TRBJ2-2; 10 bases agree with TRBD2. Germline V gene lookup returns CDR1 WNHNN and CDR2 SYGVQD (reference sequence). The J segment lost 4 bases and the V segment lost 4 bases, leaving 6 bases of the junction unmatched. The CDR3 spans 16 residues. In DNA, the CDR3 is TGCGCCAGCAGTGGGTCTAGCGGGAGCCCCACCGGGGAGCTGTTTTTT. Translation: CASSGSSGSPTGELFF.

The gene calls are TRBV5-5 and TRBJ1-5; 9 bases agree with TRBD1. The CDR3 is 15 residues long. CDR1 is SGHKS and CDR2 is YYEKEE in the germline V gene (reference sequence). Germline trimming cut 4 bases from V and 3 bases from J; bases unmatched to any gene: 5. CDR3 in DNA: TGTGCCAGCAGCGGAGGACAGGGGATCAATCAGCCCCAGCATTTT. Translated, it gives CASSGGQGINQPQHF. The complete variable domain, with remaining parts taken from reference TRBV5-5 and TRBJ1-5, reads DAGVTQSPTHLIKTRGQQVTLRCSPISGHKSVSWYQQVLGQGPQFIFQYYEKEERGRGNFPDRFSARQFPNYSSELNVNALLLGDSALYLCASSGGQGINQPQHFGDGTRLSIL.

Only one count was recorded for this clone. The V gene is TRBV7-9, the J gene TRBJ1-1; the D gene is possibly TRBD1 (5 bases). In germline, CDR1 is SEHNR, CDR2 FQNEAQ (reference sequence). The V and J ends lost 4 bases and 5 bases respectively, with 8 bases between them. The CDR3 consists of 12 residues. CDR3 sequence: CASSWGGTEAFF. The CDR3 DNA reads as TGTGCCAGCAGCTGGGGGGGGACTGAAGCTTTCTTT.

The chain employs TRBV29-1 and TRBJ2-1; 14 nucleotides agree with TRBD2. Germline assignment: CDR1 SQVTM and CDR2 ANQGSEA. The CDR3 has 15 residues. Trimming took 8 bases from V and 6 from J; bases not matched to a gene: 9. The CDR3 spells CSHFPGTSGSNEQFF. DNA for the CDR3: TGCAGCCACTTTCCGGGGACTAGCGGGAGCAATGAGCAGTTCTTC.

The CDR3 loop is CASSRSLASNYNEQFF. Written as DNA, the CDR3 is TGTGCCAGCAGTCGAAGTCTAGCGAGTAACTACAATGAGCAGTTCTTC. V is TRBV6-6 and J is TRBJ2-1, with a tentative D call TRBD2 (6 bases). V was pared by 5 bases and J by 3 bases, with 17 bases between. The CDR3 is 16 residues long. Germline CDR1 reads MNHNY; CDR2 reads SVGAGI (reference sequence).

The gene calls are TRBV5-1 and TRBJ2-7; 11 bases map to TRBD2. There are 16 residues in the CDR3. CDR1 and CDR2 (germline): SGHRS, YFSETQ. V lost 5 bases and J lost 5; bases outside the gene matches: 12. This CDR3 reads CASRGKETSGGDEQYF. The CDR3 coding sequence is TGCGCCAGCAGGGGTAAAGAAACTAGCGGGGGCGACGAGCAGTACTTC.

The rearrangement joins TRBV7-2 to TRBJ2-1; 9 nucleotides align to TRBD1. Germline trimming cut 3 bases from V and 4 bases from J; bases unmatched to any gene: 1. This CDR3 comprises 14 residues. The germline CDR1 and CDR2 sequences are SGHTA and FQGNSA. The CDR3 DNA sequence: TGTGCCAGCAGCTTCGGGACAGGGTACAATGAGCAGTTCTTC. Residues: CASSFGTGYNEQFF.

The rearrangement uses TRBV11-2 and TRBJ2-1; TRBD2 agrees at 10 bases. With V trimmed by 0 bases and J by 6 bases, 2 bases remained unmatched. The CDR3 loop spans 15 amino acids. Germline V lookup: CDR1 SGHAT, CDR2 FQNNGV. In nucleotides, the CDR3 is TGTGCCAGCAGCTTAGAAGGGACTAGCGTCAATGAGCAGTTCTTC. It yields the protein CASSLEGTSVNEQFF. The full variable domain, completed using reference TRBV11-2 and TRBJ2-1, is EAGVAQSPRYKIIEKRQSVAFWCNPISGHATLYWYQQILGQGPKLLIQFQNNGVVDDSQLPKDRFSAERLKGVDSTLKIQPAKLEDSAVYLCASSLEGTSVNEQFFGPGTRLTVL.

V is TRBV11-3 and J is TRBJ2-7; TRBD2 matches at 10 bases. The J segment lost 2 bases and the V segment lost 5 bases, leaving 12 bases of the junction unmatched. Germline CDR1 SGHNT, CDR2 YENEEA. CDR3 size: 17 residues. Here the CDR3 DNA reads TGTGCCAGCAGCCTTGGCAGGACTAGCGGAGACACCTACGAGCAGTACTTC. It is translated as CASSLGRTSGDTYEQYF.

The chain joins TRBV18 to TRBJ1-4, with 7 nucleotides matching TRBD1. The J segment lost 8 bases and the V segment lost 4 bases, leaving 4 bases of the junction unmatched. The germline gives CDR1 KGHSH, CDR2 LQKENI. CDR3 length: 13 amino acids. CDR3 sequence reads: CASSLGTAEKLFF. The CDR3 nucleotides are TGTGCCAGCTCACTAGGGACAGCCGAAAAACTGTTTTTT.